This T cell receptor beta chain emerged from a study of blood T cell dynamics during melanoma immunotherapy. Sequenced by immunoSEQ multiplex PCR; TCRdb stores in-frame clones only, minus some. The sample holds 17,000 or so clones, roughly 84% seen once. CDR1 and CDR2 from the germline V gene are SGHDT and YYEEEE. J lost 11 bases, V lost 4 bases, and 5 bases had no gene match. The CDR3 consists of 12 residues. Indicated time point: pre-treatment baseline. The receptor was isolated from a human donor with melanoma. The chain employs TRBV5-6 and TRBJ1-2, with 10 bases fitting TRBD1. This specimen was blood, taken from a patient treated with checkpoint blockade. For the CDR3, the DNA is TGTGCCAGCAGCCGGGACAGGGGTACTTACACCTTC. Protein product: CASSRDRGTYTF. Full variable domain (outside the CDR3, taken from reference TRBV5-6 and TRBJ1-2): DAGVTQSPTHLIKTRGQQVTLRCSPKSGHDTVSWYQQALGQGPQFIFQYYEEEERQRGNFPDRFSGHQFPNYSSELNVNALLLGDSALYLCASSRDRGTYTFGSGTRLTVV.